The rows below give T cell receptor beta chains drawn from one sample of a study of T-cell reconstitution after alpha-beta-depleted transplantation in children. TCRdb itself ran the PCR reads through MiXCR, one entry per CDR3 protein. The sample holds almost 500,000 distinct CDR3 sequences, roughly 10% seen once. Sequenced here: PBMCs, sampled before TCRalphabeta/CD19-depleted stem cell transplant. Receptor source: a child aged 2-15 years with inherited bone marrow failure, due to receive a stem cell transplant. Each CDR3 is given with its conserved first and last residue. A D gene is named only where the DNA matches it firmly. A clone size is listed for some rows: how often the clone was seen (once, few, many), or a class if it is expanded.

>TRBJ2-1|NA|TRBD1|TRBV19
TGTGCCAGTAGTAGCCCCCGGGACAGGGCGGGGAATGAGCAGTTCTTC
CASSSPRDRAGNEQFF
>TRBJ1-1|few|NA|TRBV30
TGTGCCTGGAGTGTATGGGACACTGAAGCTTTCTTT
CAWSVWDTEAFF
>TRBJ1-5|many|NA|TRBV4-3
TGCGCCAGCAGCCAAGATGCCCAGGGAGGGCAGCCCCAGCATTTT
CASSQDAQGGQPQHF
>TRBJ2-3|many|NA|TRBV20-1
TGCAGTGCCGTTTTACCGGATACAGATACGCAGTATTTT
CSAVLPDTDTQYF
>TRBJ2-1|NA|NA|TRBV28
TGTGCCAGCAGTCCCACCGGGACCCTCTGGAATGAGCAGTTCTTC
CASSPTGTLWNEQFF
>TRBJ1-1|many|NA|TRBV6-6
TGTGCCAGCAGTCCTATCTTGGGGGGGACTGAAGCTTTCTTT
CASSPILGGTEAFF
>TRBJ2-7|many|NA|TRBV4-2
TGTGCCAGCAGCCAAGATCCGAGCGTCGTAGGCTACGAGCAGTACTTC
CASSQDPSVVGYEQYF
>TRBJ1-2|NA|TRBD1|TRBV6-5
TGTGCCAGCAGTTACGCAGGGGGCGCGCACTATGGCTACACCTTC
CASSYAGGAHYGYTF
>TRBJ2-7|many|NA|TRBV2
TGTGCCAGCAGTGAAGGGCCGGGGGTCTCCTACGAGCAGTACTTC
CASSEGPGVSYEQYF
>TRBJ2-3|many|TRBD2|TRBV7-2
TGTGCCAGCAGGAAAGCGGGAGGTCGGAGAGATACGCAGTATTTT
CASRKAGGRRDTQYF
>TRBJ2-7|few|TRBD1|TRBV27
TGTGCCAGCAGTTTGTACCGGGACAGGTCCTCATACGAGCAGTACTTC
CASSLYRDRSSYEQYF
>TRBJ2-2|many|NA|TRBV14
TGTGCCAGCAGCCAAGAAACCTACACCGGGGAGCTGTTTTTT
CASSQETYTGELFF
>TRBJ1-2|many|NA|TRBV4-3
TGCGCCAGCAGCCAAGACACCTCCCCATATCGAGATGGCTACACCTTC
CASSQDTSPYRDGYTF
>TRBJ2-2|many|NA|TRBV27
TGTGCCAGCAGCCACCTCGGGAACACCGGGGAGCTGTTTTTT
CASSHLGNTGELFF
>TRBJ2-2|many|TRBD2|TRBV7-9
TGTGCCAGCAGCTTTGGGCTAGCGGGAGACACCGGGGAGCTGTTTTTT
CASSFGLAGDTGELFF
>TRBJ2-7|few|TRBD1|TRBV29-1
TGCAGCGCCCAACCGGGACAGGGGTACGAGCAGTACTTC
CSAQPGQGYEQYF
>TRBJ2-3|once|NA|TRBV7-9
TGTGCCAGCAGCTCACTAGCTAGTGCAGATACGCAGTATTTT
CASSSLASADTQYF
>TRBJ2-2|few|NA|TRBV6-5
TGTGCCAGCAGTTACTCGGGATTTCCAGGGCCCGGGGAGCTGTTTTTT
CASSYSGFPGPGELFF
>TRBJ2-3|many|NA|TRBV10-3
TGTGCCATCAGTGAGAAGCGGACAGATACGCAGTATTTT
CAISEKRTDTQYF
>TRBJ2-1|many|NA|TRBV7-9
TGTGCCAGCAGCTCCTCGACAGTCTCGAGCTCCTACAATGAGCAGTTCTTC
CASSSSTVSSSYNEQFF
>TRBJ2-6|NA|NA|TRBV7-2
TGTGCCAGCAGCGCCGCGCGCTCTGGGGCCAACGTCCTGACTTTC
CASSAARSGANVLTF
>TRBJ2-1|many|TRBD2|TRBV6-2/TRBV6-3
TGTGCCAGCAGTTACCCAGCGGGAGGGGCCTACAATGAGCAGTTCTTC
CASSYPAGGAYNEQFF
>TRBJ1-5|few|NA|TRBV19
TGTGCCAGTAGCCCCTCATCCTCAGGGTCCCAGCCCCAGCATTTT
CASSPSSSGSQPQHF
>TRBJ1-4|NA|NA|TRBV30
TGTGCCTTCGAATGGGCCGGCGGAGGAAAACTGTTTTTT
CAFEWAGGGKLFF
>TRBJ2-5|many|NA|TRBV28
TGTGCCAGCACCGCGTGGGGGATCGAGGGAGAGACCCAGTACTTC
CASTAWGIEGETQYF
>TRBJ1-1|many|NA|TRBV4-3
TGCGCCAGCAGCCAAGAATCAAGGTGGAGAGGGGCCTACACTGAAGCTTTCTTT
CASSQESRWRGAYTEAFF
>TRBJ2-5|many|NA|TRBV7-2
TGTGCCAGCAGCTTAGCCGTTAGCGATGAGACCCAGTACTTC
CASSLAVSDETQYF
>TRBJ2-5|NA|TRBD2|TRBV4-1
TGCGCCAGCAGCCCCGGACTAGCGGGAGGGATCCAAGAGACCCAGTACTTC
CASSPGLAGGIQETQYF
>TRBJ2-5|NA|NA|TRBV28
TGTGCCAGCAGTCCCTGGACAGAACAAGAGACCCAGTACTTC
CASSPWTEQETQYF
>TRBJ2-1|many|TRBD2|TRBV30
TGTGCCTGGAGTGTACCGGGACTAGGAATTTGGGAGCAGTTCTTC
CAWSVPGLGIWEQFF
>TRBJ2-7|many|NA|TRBV20-1
TGCAGTGCTAGAGGACACAGGGACCCTTTTTCCTACGAGCAGTACTTC
CSARGHRDPFSYEQYF
>TRBJ1-1|NA|NA|TRBV4-2
TGTGCCAGCAGCCAAGGTGAGGGGGCTTTCTTT
CASSQGEGAFF
>TRBJ2-3|many|TRBD2|TRBV12-3/TRBV12-4
TGTGCCAGCAGTCCCTATAGCGGGAGGGCCCGAGATACGCAGTATTTT
CASSPYSGRARDTQYF
>TRBJ2-7|many|TRBD1|TRBV6-2/TRBV6-3
TGTGCCAGCAGCGCTAGACCGGGACAGGGGATCCTCTACTCCTACGAGCAGTACTTC
CASSARPGQGILYSYEQYF
>TRBJ1-1|many|NA|TRBV7-9
TGTGCCAGCAGCTACGACAGCACTGAAGCTTTCTTT
CASSYDSTEAFF
>TRBJ2-1|few|TRBD2|TRBV7-9
TGTGCCAGCAGGATTAGCGGGGGTTACAATGAGCAGTTCTTC
CASRISGGYNEQFF
>TRBJ1-4|many|NA|TRBV4-3
TGCGCCAGCAGCCCGGGACGGAGCGGAGAAAAACTGTTTTTT
CASSPGRSGEKLFF
>TRBJ2-7|few|NA|TRBV5-6
TGTGCCAGCAGCCAAACTACAGGGAGGCTCTCCTACGAGCAGTACTTC
CASSQTTGRLSYEQYF
>TRBJ2-1|many|NA|TRBV4-2
TGTGCCAGCAGCCATAGACTCCCCGAGTTGGTGGGGAATGAGCAGTTCTTC
CASSHRLPELVGNEQFF
>TRBJ2-1|few|TRBD1|TRBV27
TGTGCCAGCAGTCTCCCGGACAGGGGGCGTTACAATGAGCAGTTCTTC
CASSLPDRGRYNEQFF
>TRBJ1-2|few|NA|TRBV29-1
TGCAGCGTTGACTACTCAGGCGACTATGGCTACACCTTC
CSVDYSGDYGYTF
>TRBJ2-1|many|NA|TRBV18
TGTGCCAGCTCACCACCTTTCGGCAGGGCCTACAATGAGCAGTTCTTC
CASSPPFGRAYNEQFF
>TRBJ1-5|many|TRBD1|TRBV19
TGTGCCAGTAGTACGATAGCGGGACAGGGAAATCAGCCCCAGCATTTT
CASSTIAGQGNQPQHF
>TRBJ2-1|many|NA|TRBV4-3
TGCGCCAGCAGCTCCAGGGGTGAGCAGTTCTTC
CASSSRGEQFF
>TRBJ2-7|many|NA|TRBV20-1
TGCAGTGCTAGAGTGCTAGCGAGATCCCACGAGCAGTACTTC
CSARVLARSHEQYF
>TRBJ1-2|many|NA|TRBV5-1
TGCGCCAGCAGCTTGGTAACAGGAGGATATGGCTACACCTTC
CASSLVTGGYGYTF
>TRBJ1-2|many|NA|TRBV6-1
TGTGCCAGCAGTGTTCGGCAGACGCTCTATGGCTACACCTTC
CASSVRQTLYGYTF
>TRBJ2-2|many|TRBD2|TRBV20-1
TGCAGTGCTAGAGATAACGAATGGCTAGCGGGATCGAACACCGGGGAGCTGTTTTTT
CSARDNEWLAGSNTGELFF